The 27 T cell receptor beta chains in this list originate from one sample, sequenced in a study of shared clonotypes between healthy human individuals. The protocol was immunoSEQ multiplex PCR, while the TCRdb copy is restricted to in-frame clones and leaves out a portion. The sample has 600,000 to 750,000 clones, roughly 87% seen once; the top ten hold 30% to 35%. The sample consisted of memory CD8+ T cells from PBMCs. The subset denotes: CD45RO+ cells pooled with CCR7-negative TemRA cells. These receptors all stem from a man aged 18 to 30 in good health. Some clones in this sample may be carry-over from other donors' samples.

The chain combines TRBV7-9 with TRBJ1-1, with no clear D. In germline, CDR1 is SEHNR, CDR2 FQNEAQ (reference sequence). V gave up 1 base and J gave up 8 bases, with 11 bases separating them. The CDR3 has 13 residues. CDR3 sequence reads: CASSLGVVGEAFF. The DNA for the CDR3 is TGTGCCAGCAGCTTAGGCGTAGTCGGAGAAGCTTTCTTT.

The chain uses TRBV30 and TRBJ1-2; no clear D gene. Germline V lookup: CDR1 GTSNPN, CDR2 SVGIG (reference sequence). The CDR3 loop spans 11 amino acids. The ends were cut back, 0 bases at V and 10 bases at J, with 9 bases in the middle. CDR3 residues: CAWSVGSIYTF. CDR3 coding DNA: TGTGCCTGGAGTGTCGGGAGCATCTACACCTTC.

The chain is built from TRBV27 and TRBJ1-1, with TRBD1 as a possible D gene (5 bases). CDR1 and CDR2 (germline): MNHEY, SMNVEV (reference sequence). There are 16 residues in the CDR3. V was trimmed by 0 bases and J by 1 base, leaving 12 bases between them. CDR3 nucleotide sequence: TGTGCCAGCAGTTTATCCCGTACCGGGACGAACACTGAAGCTTTCTTT. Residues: CASSLSRTGTNTEAFF.

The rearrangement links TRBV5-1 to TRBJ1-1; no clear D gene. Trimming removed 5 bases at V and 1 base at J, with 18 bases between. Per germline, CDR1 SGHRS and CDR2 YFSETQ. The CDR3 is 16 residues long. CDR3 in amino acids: CASSPAGKVANTEAFF. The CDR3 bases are TGCGCCAGCAGTCCGGCCGGGAAGGTGGCGAACACTGAAGCTTTCTTT.

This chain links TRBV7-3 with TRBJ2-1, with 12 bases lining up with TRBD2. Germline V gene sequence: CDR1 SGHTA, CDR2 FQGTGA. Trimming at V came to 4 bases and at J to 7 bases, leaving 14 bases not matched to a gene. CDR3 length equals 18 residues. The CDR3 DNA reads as TGTGCCAGCAGCTGGGGTCGTGAGACTAGCGGGAGAAGGAATGAGCAGTTCTTC. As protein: CASSWGRETSGRRNEQFF.

CDR3 sequence reads: CASSQGQGSGEQYF. The CDR3 DNA follows: TGCGCCAGCAGCCAAGGACAGGGAAGCGGCGAGCAGTACTTC. The chain employs TRBV4-1 and TRBJ2-7, with 7 bases aligning to TRBD1. V shed 1 base and J 6 bases; nucleotides not matched to a gene: 6. This CDR3 has 14 amino acids. The V gene's germline CDR1 is MGHRA and CDR2 YSYEKL.

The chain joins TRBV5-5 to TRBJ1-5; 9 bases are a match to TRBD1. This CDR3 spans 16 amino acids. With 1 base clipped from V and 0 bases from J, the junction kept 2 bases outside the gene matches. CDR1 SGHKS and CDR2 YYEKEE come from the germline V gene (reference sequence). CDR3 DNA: TGTGCCAGCAGCTTGACAGGGGGCTATAGCAATCAGCCCCAGCATTTT. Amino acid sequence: CASSLTGGYSNQPQHF.

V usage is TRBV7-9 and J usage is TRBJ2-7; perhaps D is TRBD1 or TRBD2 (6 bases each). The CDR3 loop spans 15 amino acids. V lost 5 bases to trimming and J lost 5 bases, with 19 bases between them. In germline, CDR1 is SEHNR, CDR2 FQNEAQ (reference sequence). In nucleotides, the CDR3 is TGTGCCAGCAGCCCAGGTACGGAGGGGGGAGACGAGCAGTACTTC. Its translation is CASSPGTEGGDEQYF.

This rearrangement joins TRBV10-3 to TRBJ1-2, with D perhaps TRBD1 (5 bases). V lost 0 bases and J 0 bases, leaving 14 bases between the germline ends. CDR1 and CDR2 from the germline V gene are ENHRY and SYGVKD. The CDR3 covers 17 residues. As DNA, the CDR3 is TGTGCCATCAGTGAGTCGGACACAGGCCTAGCTAACTATGGCTACACCTTC. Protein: CAISESDTGLANYGYTF.

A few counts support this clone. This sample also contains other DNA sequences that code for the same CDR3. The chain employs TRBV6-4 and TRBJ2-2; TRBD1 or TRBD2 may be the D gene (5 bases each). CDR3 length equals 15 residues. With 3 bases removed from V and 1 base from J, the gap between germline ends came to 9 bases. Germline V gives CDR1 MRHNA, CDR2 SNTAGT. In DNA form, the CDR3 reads TGTGCCAGCAGTGAGTCAGGGAGGAACACCGGGGAGCTGTTTTTT. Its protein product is CASSESGRNTGELFF.

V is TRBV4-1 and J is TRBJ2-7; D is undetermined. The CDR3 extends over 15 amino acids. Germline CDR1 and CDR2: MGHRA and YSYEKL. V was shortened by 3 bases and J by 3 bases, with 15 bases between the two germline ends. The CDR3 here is CASSQSPFSRYEQYF. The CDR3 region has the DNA TGCGCCAGCAGCCAGTCCCCCTTTTCACGCTACGAGCAGTACTTC.

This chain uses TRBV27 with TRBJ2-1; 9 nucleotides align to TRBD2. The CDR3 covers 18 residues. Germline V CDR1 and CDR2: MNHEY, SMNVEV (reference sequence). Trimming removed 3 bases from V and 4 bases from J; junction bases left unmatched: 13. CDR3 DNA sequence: TGTGCCAGCAGTTTCCTCCTAGCGGGGAAAAACCCGTACAATGAGCAGTTCTTC. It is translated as CASSFLLAGKNPYNEQFF.

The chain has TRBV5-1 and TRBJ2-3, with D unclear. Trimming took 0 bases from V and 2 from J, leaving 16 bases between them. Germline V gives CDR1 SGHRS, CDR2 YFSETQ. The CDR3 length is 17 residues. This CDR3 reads CASSLGAGYLLTDTQYF. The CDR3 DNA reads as TGCGCCAGCAGCTTGGGGGCAGGCTACCTACTCACAGATACGCAGTATTTT. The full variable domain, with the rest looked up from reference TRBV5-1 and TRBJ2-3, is KAGVTQTPRYLIKTRGQQVTLSCSPISGHRSVSWYQQTPGQGLQFLFEYFSETQRNKGNFPGRFSGRQFSNSRSEMNVSTLELGDSALYLCASSLGAGYLLTDTQYFGPGTRLTVL.

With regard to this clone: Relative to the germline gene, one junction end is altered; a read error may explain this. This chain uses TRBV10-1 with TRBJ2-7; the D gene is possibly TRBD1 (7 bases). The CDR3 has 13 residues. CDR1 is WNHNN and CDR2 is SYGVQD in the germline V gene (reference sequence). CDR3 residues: CASSESKEGAPFF. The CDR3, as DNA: TGCGCCAGCAGTGAGTCGAAGGAGGGGGCCCCCTTCTTC.

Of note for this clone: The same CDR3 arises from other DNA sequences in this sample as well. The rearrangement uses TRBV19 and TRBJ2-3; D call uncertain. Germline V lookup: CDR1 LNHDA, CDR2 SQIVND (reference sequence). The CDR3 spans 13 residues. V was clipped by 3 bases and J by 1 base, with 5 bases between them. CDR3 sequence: CASSILGTDTQYF. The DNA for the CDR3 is TGTGCCAGTAGTATCCTGGGCACAGATACGCAGTATTTT.

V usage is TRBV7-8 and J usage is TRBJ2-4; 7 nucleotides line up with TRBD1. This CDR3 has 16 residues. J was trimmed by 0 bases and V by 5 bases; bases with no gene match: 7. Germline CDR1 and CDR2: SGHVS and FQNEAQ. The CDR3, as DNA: TGTGCCAGCAGCCCCGGACAGGTCCTAGCCAAAAACATTCAGTACTTC. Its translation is CASSPGQVLAKNIQYF.

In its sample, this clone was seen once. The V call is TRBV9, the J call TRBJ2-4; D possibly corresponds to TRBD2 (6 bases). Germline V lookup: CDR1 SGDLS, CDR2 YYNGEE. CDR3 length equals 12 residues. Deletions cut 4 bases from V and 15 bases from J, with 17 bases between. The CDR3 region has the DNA TGTGCCAGCAGCTCGGGGACTGGGGGATTGTACTTC. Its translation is CASSSGTGGLYF.

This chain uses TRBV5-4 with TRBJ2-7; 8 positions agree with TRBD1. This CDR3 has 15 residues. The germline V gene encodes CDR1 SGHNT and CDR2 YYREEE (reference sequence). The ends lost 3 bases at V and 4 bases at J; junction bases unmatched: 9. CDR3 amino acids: CASSYNGQGSYEQYF. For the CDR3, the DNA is TGTGCCAGCAGCTACAATGGACAGGGTTCGTACGAGCAGTACTTC.

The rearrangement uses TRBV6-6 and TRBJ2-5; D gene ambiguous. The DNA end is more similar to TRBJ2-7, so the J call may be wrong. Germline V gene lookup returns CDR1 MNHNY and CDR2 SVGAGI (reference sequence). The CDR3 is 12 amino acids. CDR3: CASSYSNYEQYF. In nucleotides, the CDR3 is TGTGCCAGCAGTTACTCGAACTACGAGCAGTACTTC.

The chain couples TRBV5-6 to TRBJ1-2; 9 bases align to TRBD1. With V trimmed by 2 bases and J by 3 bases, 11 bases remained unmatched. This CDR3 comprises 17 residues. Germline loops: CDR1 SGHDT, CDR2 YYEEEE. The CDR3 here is CASSFGQGLVRDYGYTF. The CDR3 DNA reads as TGTGCCAGCAGCTTCGGACAGGGGCTTGTACGGGACTATGGCTACACCTTC.

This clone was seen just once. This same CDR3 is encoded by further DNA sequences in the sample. As DNA, the CDR3 is TGTGCCAGCAGCTTAGGGACCGGGGAGCTGTTTTTT. It translates to CASSLGTGELFF. The chain has TRBV7-3 and TRBJ2-2; no clear D. The CDR3 sequence is 12 residues long. The germline V gene encodes CDR1 SGHTA and CDR2 FQGTGA. Trimming cost V 2 bases and J 5 bases, with 3 bases left between them.

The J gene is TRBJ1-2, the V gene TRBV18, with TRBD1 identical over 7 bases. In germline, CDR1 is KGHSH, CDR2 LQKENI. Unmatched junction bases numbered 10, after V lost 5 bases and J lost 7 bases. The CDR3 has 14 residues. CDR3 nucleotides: TGTGCCAGCTCATCGGACAGGATCCTCTTTGGCTACACCTTC. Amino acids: CASSSDRILFGYTF.

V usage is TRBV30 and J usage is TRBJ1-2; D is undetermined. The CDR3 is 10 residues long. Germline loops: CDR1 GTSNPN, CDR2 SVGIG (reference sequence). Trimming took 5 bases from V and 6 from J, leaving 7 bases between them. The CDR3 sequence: CAWWSDGYTF. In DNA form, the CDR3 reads TGTGCCTGGTGGAGCGATGGCTACACCTTC.

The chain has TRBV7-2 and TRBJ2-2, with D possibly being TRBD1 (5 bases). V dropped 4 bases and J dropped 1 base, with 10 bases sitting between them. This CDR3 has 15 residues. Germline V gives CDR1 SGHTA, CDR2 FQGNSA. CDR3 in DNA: TGTGCCAGCAGCTCTCGCGACAGGAACACCGGGGAGCTGTTTTTT. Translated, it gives CASSSRDRNTGELFF.

In DNA form, the CDR3 reads TGCGCCAGCAGTGTGACTACCTCGAGGAATGAGCAGTTCTTC. This gives the protein CASSVTTSRNEQFF. The J gene is TRBJ2-1, the V gene TRBV10-1, with a possible D match to TRBD2 (5 bases). The germline gives CDR1 WNHNN, CDR2 SYGVQD (reference sequence). This CDR3 contains 14 residues. Trimming shortened V by 4 bases and J by 7 bases, and 14 bases separated the two germline ends.

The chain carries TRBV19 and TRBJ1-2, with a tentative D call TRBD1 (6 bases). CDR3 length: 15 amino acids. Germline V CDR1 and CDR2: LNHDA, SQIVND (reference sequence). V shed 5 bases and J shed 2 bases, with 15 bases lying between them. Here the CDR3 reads CASSVNRALNYGYTF. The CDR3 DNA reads TGTGCCAGTAGTGTGAACAGGGCACTCAACTATGGCTACACCTTC.

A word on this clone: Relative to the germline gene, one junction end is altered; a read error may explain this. The CDR3 sequence is CASSVASGPYNEQFF. The CDR3 nucleotides are TGTGCCAGCAGCGTAGCTAGCGGGCCGTACAATGAGCAGTTCTTC. This chain uses TRBV7-2 with TRBJ2-1; 8 bases agree with TRBD2. In germline, CDR1 is SGHTA, CDR2 FQGNSA. The length of the CDR3 is 15 residues.